This is a list of T cell receptor beta chains from one sample in a study of human T cells and chemical hapten exposure. TCRdb fed the RACE reads into MiXCR, producing one record per CDR3 protein. This sample has roughly 150,000 distinct CDR3 sequences; around 11% occur once, and the top ten carry 1.3% to 1.5%. The sample was whole blood, taken in connection with sensitization to the hapten diphenylcyclopropenone (DPC). The receptors were gathered from a woman aged 50 to 60 with alopecia areata. Some clones in this sample may be carry-over from other donors' samples. Both conserved end residues are part of each CDR3. The order of the fields is D gene, J gene, CDR3 length, V gene, clone size, CDR3 DNA, CDR3 protein. A D gene is named only where the DNA matches it firmly. Only part of the rows carry a size: once, few, many, or a class if the clone is expanded.

>NA|TRBJ2-5|13|TRBV11-1|NA
TGTGCCAGCAGCCGGACACTACAAGAGACCCAGTACTTC
CASSRTLQETQYF
>NA|TRBJ2-6|16|TRBV6-5|few
TGTGCCAGCAGAAGGACGCTCATAGTAGGGGCCAACGTCCTGACTTTC
CASRRTLIVGANVLTF
>NA|TRBJ2-3|13|TRBV28|NA
TGTGCCAGCACCGTGGACAGCACAGATACGCAGTATTTT
CASTVDSTDTQYF
>NA|TRBJ2-1|14|TRBV6-5|few
TGTGCCAGCAGTCCCGACCCAGCTTACAATGAGCAGTTCTTC
CASSPDPAYNEQFF
>NA|TRBJ2-5|14|TRBV5-1|NA
TGCGCCAGCAGCTTGGGACGCTTCCAAGAGACCCAGTACTTC
CASSLGRFQETQYF
>TRBD2|TRBJ2-7|16|TRBV10-3|few
TGTGCCATCAGTGAGCCCTTGAGCGGGAGGAACGACGAGCAGTACTTC
CAISEPLSGRNDEQYF
>NA|TRBJ2-3|13|TRBV20-1|few
TGCAGTGCTAGACTAGGACGGGCAGATACGCAGTATTTT
CSARLGRADTQYF
>TRBD2|TRBJ2-7|17|TRBV18|few
TGTGCCAGCTCACCACCGATATCGCCTAGCGGACTCTACGAGCAGTACTTC
CASSPPISPSGLYEQYF
>NA|TRBJ2-1|11|TRBV18|NA
TGTGCCAGCTCACCCCTTGATGAGCAGTTCTTC
CASSPLDEQFF
>TRBD1|TRBJ1-1|15|TRBV12-3/TRBV12-4|many
TGTGCCAGCAGCCTATACAGGGGGCAGAACACTGAAGCTTTCTTT
CASSLYRGQNTEAFF
>NA|TRBJ2-5|15|TRBV28|many
TGTGCCAGCAGTCCCCCCTTTGGGGCTATGGAGACCCAGTACTTC
CASSPPFGAMETQYF
>NA|TRBJ2-1|14|TRBV6-6|NA
TGTGCCAGCAGACCCACAGAAGCCCACAATGAGCAGTTCTTC
CASRPTEAHNEQFF
>NA|TRBJ1-4|14|TRBV7-9|few
TGTGCCAGCAGCAAAGAAGGGGATGCGGTCAAACTGTTTTTT
CASSKEGDAVKLFF
>TRBD1|TRBJ2-7|16|TRBV7-8|NA
TGTGCCAGCAGCTTAGCCGGACAGGAGAGCTCCTACGAGCAGTACTTC
CASSLAGQESSYEQYF
>TRBD2|TRBJ2-1|16|TRBV6-2/TRBV6-3|few
TGTGCCAGCAGGCACCTAGCGGGAGGCCTATACAATGAGCAGTTCTTC
CASRHLAGGLYNEQFF
>TRBD2|TRBJ2-5|17|TRBV7-9|few
TGTGCCAGCAGCATCCCTCTGACTAGCGGGAGGGAAGAGACCCAGTACTTC
CASSIPLTSGREETQYF
>NA|TRBJ1-1|15|TRBV18|NA
TGTGCCAGCTCACCGATCGAGGGACTGGACACTGAAGCTTTCTTT
CASSPIEGLDTEAFF
>NA|TRBJ1-2|12|TRBV27|NA
TGTGCCAGCAGTTTCCGGGGGGGTGGCTACACCTTC
CASSFRGGGYTF
>TRBD1|TRBJ1-5|16|TRBV7-9|many
TGTGCCAGCGCGGGGGAGGGGGCTGTGAGCAATCAGCCCCAGCATTTT
CASAGEGAVSNQPQHF
>TRBD1|TRBJ1-5|13|TRBV29-1|few
TGCAGCGCCAAATCAGGGGGCGGTCAGCCCCAGCATTTT
CSAKSGGGQPQHF
>TRBD2|TRBJ2-5|14|TRBV7-2|NA
TGTGCCAGCAGCCCTCCGGGACTAGGAGAGACCCAGTACTTC
CASSPPGLGETQYF
>TRBD2|TRBJ2-1|16|TRBV27|NA
TGTGCCAGTGGGACTAGCGGGAGTAGGTCCTACAATGAGCAGTTCTTC
CASGTSGSRSYNEQFF
>NA|TRBJ2-7|14|TRBV6-2/TRBV6-3|many
TGTGCCAGCAGTCCCTATGGACGGGGTTACGAGCAGTACTTC
CASSPYGRGYEQYF
>NA|TRBJ2-7|13|TRBV28|NA
TGTGCCAGCAGGACAGGCCACCACTACGAGCAGTACTTC
CASRTGHHYEQYF
>TRBD2|TRBJ2-3|15|TRBV5-1|many
TGCGCCAGCCAATTAGCGGGAGGAAGCACAGATACGCAGTATTTT
CASQLAGGSTDTQYF
>NA|TRBJ2-7|14|TRBV30|NA
TGTGCCTGGAGTGTGACCGAACTCTCCTACGAGCAGTACTTC
CAWSVTELSYEQYF
>NA|TRBJ2-1|15|TRBV4-2|NA
TGTGCCAGCAGCCAAGAGGCAGCTAGTTCCAATGAGCAGTTCTTC
CASSQEAASSNEQFF
>NA|TRBJ2-5|14|TRBV27|many
TGTGCCAGCAGTTCCTCCCCGTCACAAGAGACCCAGTACTTC
CASSSSPSQETQYF
>NA|TRBJ2-7|12|TRBV4-2|NA
TGTGCCAGCAGCCTCCGCGGCGATGAGCAGTACTTC
CASSLRGDEQYF
>NA|TRBJ1-2|14|TRBV11-2|many
TGTGCCAGCAGCTCGAAGGAGACAGTCTATGGCTACACCTTC
CASSSKETVYGYTF
>NA|TRBJ1-1|14|TRBV6-5|NA
TGTGCCAGCAGTGCTAGCTTCGGGAACACTGAAGCTTTCTTT
CASSASFGNTEAFF
>NA|TRBJ2-7|16|TRBV3-1|few
TGTGCCAGCAGCCAAGGATCCGGGGGAAGGACCTACGAGCAGTACTTC
CASSQGSGGRTYEQYF
>NA|TRBJ1-1|14|TRBV7-3|NA
TGTGCCAGCAGCTCGACAGAAAGGAACACTGAAGCTTTCTTT
CASSSTERNTEAFF
>NA|TRBJ2-1|15|TRBV6-1|NA
TGTGCCAGCAGTGAAGGGCCCAAAGGGTACAATGAGCAGTTCTTC
CASSEGPKGYNEQFF
>TRBD1|TRBJ1-5|15|TRBV20-1|many
TGCAGTGCCCTGACAGGGTCGTTTACCAATCAGCCCCAGCATTTT
CSALTGSFTNQPQHF
>TRBD2|TRBJ2-5|17|TRBV7-9|many
TGTGCCAGCAGCCTCCTTCTTACTAGCGGGAGGGCAGAGACCCAGTACTTC
CASSLLLTSGRAETQYF
>NA|TRBJ2-3|14|TRBV5-6|NA
TGTGCCAGCAGCTCTACCCAAGGAACAGATACGCAGTATTTT
CASSSTQGTDTQYF
>NA|TRBJ1-4|15|TRBV25-1|few
TGTGCCAGCAGTGAATTAGGCCAGGGCGGTGAAAAACTGTTTTTT
CASSELGQGGEKLFF
>NA|TRBJ1-1|13|TRBV10-2|NA
TGCGCCAGCAGTGATCAGGGTGCCACTGAAGCTTTCTTT
CASSDQGATEAFF
>TRBD2|TRBJ2-7|18|TRBV6-5|many
TGTGCCAGCAGTTACAGGAGGGGTTCGTCGGGACTAGCGGGAGGGCCCTTCTTC
CASSYRRGSSGLAGGPFF
>NA|TRBJ2-1|11|TRBV7-9|many
TGTGCCAGCCTGGGCAGTACGGGGCCGTTCTTC
CASLGSTGPFF
>NA|TRBJ2-7|13|TRBV18|few
TGTGCCAGCCACGAGGCTGCTGTTGCCGAGCAGTACTTC
CASHEAAVAEQYF
>NA|TRBJ1-2|15|TRBV6-2/TRBV6-3|NA
TGTGCCAGCAGTTACTCGCCCTTCCAGATGCGTGGCTACACCTTC
CASSYSPFQMRGYTF
>TRBD1|TRBJ2-5|17|TRBV18|many
TGTGCCAGCTCACCCACAGGGGGCTTCCCAACTCAAGAGACCCAGTACTTC
CASSPTGGFPTQETQYF
>NA|TRBJ1-2|12|TRBV7-9|few
TGTGCCAGCAGCTCGACAGACTTTGGCTACACCTTC
CASSSTDFGYTF
>TRBD1|TRBJ2-6|15|TRBV19|NA
TGTGCCAGTAGGGGGACAGGCTCTGGGGCCAACGTCCTGACTTTC
CASRGTGSGANVLTF
>TRBD2|TRBJ2-1|16|TRBV29-1|NA
TGCAGCGTTGAGGCCCTCGGCGGGAGGACCGGGATTGAGCAGTTCTTC
CSVEALGGRTGIEQFF
>NA|TRBJ2-2|13|TRBV6-5|NA
TGTGCCAGCAGCAACAGGCGTCTCGGGGAGCTGTTTTTT
CASSNRRLGELFF
>NA|TRBJ2-6|14|TRBV5-1|few
TGCGCCAGCAGCCAAGTGGCTGGGGCCAACGTCCTGACTTTC
CASSQVAGANVLTF
>TRBD2|TRBJ2-3|17|TRBV18|NA
TGTGCCAGCTCCCGCCGGACTAGCGGGAGTAGCACAGATACGCAGTATTTT
CASSRRTSGSSTDTQYF
>NA|TRBJ2-2|16|TRBV20-1|many
TGCAGTGCAGCAAGGAAGCTGACGGCGAACACCGGGGAGCTGTTTTTT
CSAARKLTANTGELFF
>NA|TRBJ2-2|16|TRBV3-1|NA
TGTGCCAGCAGCCAAAGATTGGGTTTGGCTGCCGGGGAGCTGTTTTTT
CASSQRLGLAAGELFF
>NA|TRBJ1-2|14|TRBV6-6|NA
TGTGCCAGCAGTCCCGGCAGGAGGGACTATGGCTACACCTTC
CASSPGRRDYGYTF
>TRBD1|TRBJ1-2|14|TRBV15|NA
TGTGCCACCAGCAGAACCGGGACAGTCTATGGCTACACCTTC
CATSRTGTVYGYTF
>NA|TRBJ2-5|13|TRBV14|few
TGTGCCAGCAGCGGCTTATCCCGAGCGCCGCAGTACTTC
CASSGLSRAPQYF
>TRBD1|TRBJ2-1|17|TRBV11-3|NA
TGTGCCAGCAGCTTAGGGAGGGACAGGGGCCCGTACAATGAGCAGTTCTTC
CASSLGRDRGPYNEQFF
>NA|TRBJ1-3|13|TRBV30|many
TGTGCCTGGGGACTCTTCTCTGGAAACACCATATATTTT
CAWGLFSGNTIYF
>NA|TRBJ2-1|12|TRBV30|many
TGTGCCTGGATAATGGGGTACAATGAGCAGTTCTTC
CAWIMGYNEQFF